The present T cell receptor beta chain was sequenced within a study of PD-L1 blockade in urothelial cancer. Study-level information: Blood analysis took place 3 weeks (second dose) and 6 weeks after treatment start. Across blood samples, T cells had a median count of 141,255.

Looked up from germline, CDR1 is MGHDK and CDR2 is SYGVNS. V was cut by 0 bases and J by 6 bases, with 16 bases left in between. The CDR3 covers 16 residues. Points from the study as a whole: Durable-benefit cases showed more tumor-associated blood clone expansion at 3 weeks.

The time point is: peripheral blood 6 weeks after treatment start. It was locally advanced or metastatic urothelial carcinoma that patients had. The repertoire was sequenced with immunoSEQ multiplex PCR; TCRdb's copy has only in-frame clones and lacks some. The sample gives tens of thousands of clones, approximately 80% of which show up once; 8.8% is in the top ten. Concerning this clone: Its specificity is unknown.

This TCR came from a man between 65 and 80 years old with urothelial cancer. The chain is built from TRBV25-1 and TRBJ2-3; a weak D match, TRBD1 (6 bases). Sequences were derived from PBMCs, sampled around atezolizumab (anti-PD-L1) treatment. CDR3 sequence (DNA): TGTGCCAGCAGTGAATATCCCGACAGGTACGGGGATACGCAGTATTTT. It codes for CASSEYPDRYGDTQYF.